The T cell receptor (beta chain) under discussion was sequenced for a study of T cells expressing NK-cell markers. Findings and caveats of the study: Dominant NKG2C+ clonotypes made up roughly 1.0-8% of CD8+ T cells in roughly 6 donors.

The length of the CDR3 is 16 residues. Germline-derived CDR1 and CDR2 are SGHKS and YYEKEE (reference sequence). Synthesis of TCR beta cDNA relied on 5'RACE template switching carrying UMIs. TCRdb processed the 5' RACE reads again and assigns one entry to each CDR3 protein, with no DNA. Listed are roughly 160,000 distinct CDR3 sequences; less than 20% falls within the top ten. To note about this clonotype: Its antigen is not known.

This clonotype originated in a woman aged 18-70 years in good health. The gene calls are TRBV5-5 and TRBJ1-5; lacking DNA, the TRBD1 call made by TCRdb goes unchecked. The sequenced sample was blood T cells: a sorted CD56 or NKG2C T cell subset, CD4+ or CD8+ T cells, or bulk PBMC T cells (not recorded which). This CDR3 reads CASSLGQINSNQPQHF. Looking up the rest from reference TRBV5-5 and TRBJ1-5 gives the full variable domain: DAGVTQSPTHLIKTRGQQVTLRCSPISGHKSVSWYQQVLGQGPQFIFQYYEKEERGRGNFPDRFSARQFPNYSSELNVNALLLGDSALYLCASSLGQINSNQPQHFGDGTRLSIL.